The entry that follows covers one T cell receptor (beta chain) sequence. Its target is not known. Primers: 60 Vbeta forward and 13 Jbeta reverse. Generated by immunoSEQ multiplex PCR, the TCRdb table keeps only in-frame clones and is missing some. The sample records about 93,000 clones, around three fifths being singletons. The data stem from a study of cytomegalovirus exposure and HLA in healthy donors. Study-wide points: With further analysis later on, most CMV-associated TCR beta chains appeared HLA-restricted. One variant, a missense change in DCLRE1C, was linked in a later analysis to TCR beta V- and J-gene trimming.

The germline V gene encodes CDR1 KGHSH and CDR2 LQKENI. Germline trimming cut 4 bases from V and 4 bases from J; bases unmatched to any gene: 4. CDR3 length: 15 residues. This TCR was sampled from a boy aged 5-17 years in good health and CMV-seropositive. The V call is TRBV18, the J call TRBJ2-2, with 9 nucleotides matching TRBD1. The material sequenced was PBMCs. CDR3 sequence: CASSLRDRVTGELFF. CDR3 nucleotide sequence: TGTGCCAGCTCACTGCGGGACAGGGTCACCGGGGAGCTGTTTTTT.